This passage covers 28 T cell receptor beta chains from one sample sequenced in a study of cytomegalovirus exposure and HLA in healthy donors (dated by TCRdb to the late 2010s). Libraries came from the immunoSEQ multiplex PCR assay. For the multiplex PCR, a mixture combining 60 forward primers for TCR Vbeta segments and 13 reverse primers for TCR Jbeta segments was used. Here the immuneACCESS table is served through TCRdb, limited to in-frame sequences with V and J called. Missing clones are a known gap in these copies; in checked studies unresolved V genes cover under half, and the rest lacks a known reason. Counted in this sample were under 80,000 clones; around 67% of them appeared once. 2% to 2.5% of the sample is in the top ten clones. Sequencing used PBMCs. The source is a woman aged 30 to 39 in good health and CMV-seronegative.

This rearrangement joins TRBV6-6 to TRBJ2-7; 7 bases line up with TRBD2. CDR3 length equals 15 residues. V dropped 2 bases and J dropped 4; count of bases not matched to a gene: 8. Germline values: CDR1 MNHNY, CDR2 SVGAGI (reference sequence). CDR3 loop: CASSYGAGLPYEQYF. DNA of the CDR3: TGTGCCAGCAGTTACGGGGCGGGACTACCTTACGAGCAGTACTTC.

CDR3 coding DNA: TGTGCCAGCACCACACTCGGGGGGAAGTCCTACGAGCAGTACTTC. Amino acids: CASTTLGGKSYEQYF. The chain joins TRBV6-6 to TRBJ2-7; 7 bases are shared with TRBD2. V gave up 7 bases and J gave up 1 base; unmatched junction bases: 10. Germline lookup yields CDR1 MNHNY and CDR2 SVGAGI (reference sequence). This CDR3 comprises 15 residues.

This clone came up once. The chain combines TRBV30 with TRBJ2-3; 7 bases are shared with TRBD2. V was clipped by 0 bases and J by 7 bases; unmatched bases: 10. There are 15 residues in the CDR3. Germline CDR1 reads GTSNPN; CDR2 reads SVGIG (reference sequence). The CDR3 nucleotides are TGTGCCTGGAGTGTTTGGCTAGCGGAAATATATACGCAGTATTTT. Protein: CAWSVWLAEIYTQYF.

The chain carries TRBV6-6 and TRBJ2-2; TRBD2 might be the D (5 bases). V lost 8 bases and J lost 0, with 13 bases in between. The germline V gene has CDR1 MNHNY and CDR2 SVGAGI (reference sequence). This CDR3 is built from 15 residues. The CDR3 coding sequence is TGTGCCAGCCGGCGGACTGCTTCGAACACCGGGGAGCTGTTTTTT. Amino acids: CASRRTASNTGELFF.

CDR3: CASSVGDYTGELFF. DNA for the CDR3: TGTGCCAGCAGCGTAGGGGACTACACCGGGGAGCTGTTTTTT. V gene TRBV9 combines with J gene TRBJ2-2, with a possible D match to TRBD2 (6 bases). CDR1 and CDR2 from the germline V gene are SGDLS and YYNGEE. The CDR3 loop spans 14 amino acids. The V end lost 0 bases, the J end lost 3 bases, and 6 bases lay between the germline ends.

CDR3 nucleotide sequence: TGTGCCAGCAGAAGGGGCGGGGAGCTGTTTTTT. Its protein is CASRRGGELFF. The chain links TRBV11-2 to TRBJ2-2, with D possibly matching TRBD1 (5 bases). Germline V gene lookup returns CDR1 SGHAT and CDR2 FQNNGV. There are 11 residues in the CDR3. The V end lost 6 bases, the J end lost 7 bases, and 6 bases lay between the germline ends.

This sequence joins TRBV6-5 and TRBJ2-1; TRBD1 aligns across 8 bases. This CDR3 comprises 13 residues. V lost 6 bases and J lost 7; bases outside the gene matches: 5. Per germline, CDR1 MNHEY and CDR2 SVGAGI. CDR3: CASRGTGGNEQFF. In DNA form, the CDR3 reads TGTGCCAGCAGGGGTACAGGGGGGAATGAGCAGTTCTTC.

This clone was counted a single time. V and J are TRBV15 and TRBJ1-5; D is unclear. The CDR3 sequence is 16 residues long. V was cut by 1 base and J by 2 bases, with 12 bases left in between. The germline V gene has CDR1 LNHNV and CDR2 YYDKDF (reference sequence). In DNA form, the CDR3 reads TGTGCCACCAGCAGAGGGGCCGGGAGGGGCAATCAGCCCCAGCATTTT. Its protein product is CATSRGAGRGNQPQHF. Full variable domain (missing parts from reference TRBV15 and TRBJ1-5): DAMVIQNPRYQVTQFGKPVTLSCSQTLNHNVMYWYQQKSSQAPKLLFHYYDKDFNNEADTPDNFQSRRPNTSFCFLDIRSPGLGDTAMYLCATSRGAGRGNQPQHFGDGTRLSIL.

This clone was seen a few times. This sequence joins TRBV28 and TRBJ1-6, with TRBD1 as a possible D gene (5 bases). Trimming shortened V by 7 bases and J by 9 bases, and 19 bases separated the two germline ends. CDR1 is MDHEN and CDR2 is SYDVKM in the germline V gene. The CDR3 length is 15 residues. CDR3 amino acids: CASMRVAGRGSPLHF. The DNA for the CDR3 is TGTGCCAGCATGAGGGTGGCTGGGAGGGGTTCACCCCTCCACTTT.

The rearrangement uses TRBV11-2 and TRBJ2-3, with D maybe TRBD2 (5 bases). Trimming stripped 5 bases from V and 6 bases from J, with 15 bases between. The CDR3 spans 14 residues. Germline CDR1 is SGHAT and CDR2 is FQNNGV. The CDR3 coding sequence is TGTGCCAGCAGCCCGCGTCTAGGCGGGGATACGCAGTATTTT. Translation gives CASSPRLGGDTQYF.

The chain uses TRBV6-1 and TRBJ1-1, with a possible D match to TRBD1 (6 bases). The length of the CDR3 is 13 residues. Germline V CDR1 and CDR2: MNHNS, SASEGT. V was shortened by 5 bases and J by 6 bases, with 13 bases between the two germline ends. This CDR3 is CASSKGTTPEAFF. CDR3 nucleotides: TGTGCCAGCAGTAAAGGGACAACCCCTGAAGCTTTCTTT.

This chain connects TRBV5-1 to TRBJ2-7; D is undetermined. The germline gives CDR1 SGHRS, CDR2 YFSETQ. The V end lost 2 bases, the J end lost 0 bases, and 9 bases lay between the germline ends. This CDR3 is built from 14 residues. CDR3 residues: CASSFTMPSYEQYF. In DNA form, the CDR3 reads TGCGCCAGCAGCTTTACAATGCCCTCCTACGAGCAGTACTTC.

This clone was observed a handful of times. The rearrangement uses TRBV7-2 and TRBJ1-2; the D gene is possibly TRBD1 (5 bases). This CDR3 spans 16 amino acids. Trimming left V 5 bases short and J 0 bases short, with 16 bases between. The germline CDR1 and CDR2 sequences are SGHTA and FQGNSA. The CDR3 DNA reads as TGTGCCAGCAGCCAAGAGGGACTAAGGACTAACTATGGCTACACCTTC. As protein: CASSQEGLRTNYGYTF.

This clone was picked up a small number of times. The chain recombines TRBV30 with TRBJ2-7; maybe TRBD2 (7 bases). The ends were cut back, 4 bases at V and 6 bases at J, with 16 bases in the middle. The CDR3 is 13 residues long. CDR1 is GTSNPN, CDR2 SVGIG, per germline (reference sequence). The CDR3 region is CAWIGGAWGEQYF. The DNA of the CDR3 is TGTGCCTGGATTGGGGGGGCGTGGGGCGAGCAGTACTTC.

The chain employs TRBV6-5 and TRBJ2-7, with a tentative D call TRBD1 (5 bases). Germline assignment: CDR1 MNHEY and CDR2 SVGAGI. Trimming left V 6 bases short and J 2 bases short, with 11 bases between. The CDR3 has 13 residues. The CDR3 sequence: CASSRTLTYEQYF. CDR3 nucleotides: TGTGCCAGCAGCCGGACATTAACCTACGAGCAGTACTTC.

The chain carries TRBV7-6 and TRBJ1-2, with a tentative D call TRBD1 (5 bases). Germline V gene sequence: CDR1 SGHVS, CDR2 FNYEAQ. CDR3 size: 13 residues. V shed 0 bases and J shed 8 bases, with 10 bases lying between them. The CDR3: CASSLASGGGYTF. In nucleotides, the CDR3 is TGTGCCAGCAGCTTAGCTTCGGGGGGGGGCTACACCTTC. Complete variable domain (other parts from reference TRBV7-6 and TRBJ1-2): GAGVSQSPRYKVTKRGQDVALRCDPISGHVSLYWYRQALGQGPEFLTYFNYEAQQDKSGLPNDRFSAERPEGSISTLTIQRTEQRDSAMYRCASSLASGGGYTFGSGTRLTVV.

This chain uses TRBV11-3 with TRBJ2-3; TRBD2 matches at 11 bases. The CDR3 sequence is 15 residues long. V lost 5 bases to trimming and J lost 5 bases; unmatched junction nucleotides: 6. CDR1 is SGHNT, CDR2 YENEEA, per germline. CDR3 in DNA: TGTGCCAGCAGCGTTAGCGGGGGGGCCGGAGATACGCAGTATTTT. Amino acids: CASSVSGGAGDTQYF. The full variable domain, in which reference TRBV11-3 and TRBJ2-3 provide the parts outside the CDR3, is EAGVVQSPRYKIIEKKQPVAFWCNPISGHNTLYWYLQNLGQGPELLIRYENEEAVDDSQLPKDRFSAERLKGVDSTLKIQPAELGDSAVYLCASSVSGGAGDTQYFGPGTRLTVL.

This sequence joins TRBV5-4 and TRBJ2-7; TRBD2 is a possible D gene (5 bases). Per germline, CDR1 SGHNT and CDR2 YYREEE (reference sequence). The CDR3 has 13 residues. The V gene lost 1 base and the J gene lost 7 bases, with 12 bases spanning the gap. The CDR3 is CASSLNGVKEQYF. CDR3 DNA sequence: TGTGCCAGCAGCTTGAACGGGGTTAAAGAGCAGTACTTC. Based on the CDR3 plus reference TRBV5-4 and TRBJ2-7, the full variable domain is ETGVTQSPTHLIKTRGQQVTLRCSSQSGHNTVSWYQQALGQGPQFIFQYYREEENGRGNFPPRFSGLQFPNYSSELNVNALELDDSALYLCASSLNGVKEQYFGPGTRLTVT.

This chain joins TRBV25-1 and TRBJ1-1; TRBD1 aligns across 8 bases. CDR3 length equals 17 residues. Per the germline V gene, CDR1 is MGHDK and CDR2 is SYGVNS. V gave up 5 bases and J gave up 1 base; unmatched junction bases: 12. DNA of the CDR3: TGTGCCAGCAGTCAAACAGGGGGAATTCCTCGGAACACTGAAGCTTTCTTT. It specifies CASSQTGGIPRNTEAFF.

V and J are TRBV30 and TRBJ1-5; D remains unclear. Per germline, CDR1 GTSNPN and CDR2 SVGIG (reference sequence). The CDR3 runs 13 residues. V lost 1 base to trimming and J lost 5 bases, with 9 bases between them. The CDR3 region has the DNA TGTGCCTGGAGTGGGCGGACTGATCAGCCCCAGCATTTT. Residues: CAWSGRTDQPQHF.

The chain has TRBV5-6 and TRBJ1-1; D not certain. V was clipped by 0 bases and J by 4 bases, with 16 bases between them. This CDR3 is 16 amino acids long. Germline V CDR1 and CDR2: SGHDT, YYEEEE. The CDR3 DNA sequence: TGTGCCAGCAGCTTGGCCTACCTCGGTTGGAGCACTGAAGCTTTCTTT. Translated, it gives CASSLAYLGWSTEAFF.

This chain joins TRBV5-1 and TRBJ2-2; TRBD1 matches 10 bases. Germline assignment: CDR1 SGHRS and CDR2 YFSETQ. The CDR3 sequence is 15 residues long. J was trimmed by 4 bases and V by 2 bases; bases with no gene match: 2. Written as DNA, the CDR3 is TGCGCCAGCAGCTTCGGACAGGGGGGCACCGGGGAGCTGTTTTTT. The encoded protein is CASSFGQGGTGELFF. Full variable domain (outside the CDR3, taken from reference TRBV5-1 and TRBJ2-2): KAGVTQTPRYLIKTRGQQVTLSCSPISGHRSVSWYQQTPGQGLQFLFEYFSETQRNKGNFPGRFSGRQFSNSRSEMNVSTLELGDSALYLCASSFGQGGTGELFFGEGSRLTVL.

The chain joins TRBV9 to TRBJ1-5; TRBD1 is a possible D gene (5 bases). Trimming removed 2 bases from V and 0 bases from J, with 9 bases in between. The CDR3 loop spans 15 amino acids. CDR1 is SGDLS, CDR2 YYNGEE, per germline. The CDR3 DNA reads TGTGCCAGCAGCGTTGCGGGGCTTAGCAATCAGCCCCAGCATTTT. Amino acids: CASSVAGLSNQPQHF.

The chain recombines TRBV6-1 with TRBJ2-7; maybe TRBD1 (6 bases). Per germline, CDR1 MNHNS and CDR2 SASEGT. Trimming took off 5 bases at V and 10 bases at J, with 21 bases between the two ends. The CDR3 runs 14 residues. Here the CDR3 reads CASSHENLQGRQYF. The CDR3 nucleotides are TGTGCCAGCAGTCACGAAAACTTACAGGGTAGACAGTACTTC.

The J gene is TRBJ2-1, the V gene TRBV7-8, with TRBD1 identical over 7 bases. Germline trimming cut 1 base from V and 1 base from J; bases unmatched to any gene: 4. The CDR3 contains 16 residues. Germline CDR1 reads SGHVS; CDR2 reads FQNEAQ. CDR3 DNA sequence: TGTGCCAGCAGCTTAGTAGGGGGCCATTCCTACAATGAGCAGTTCTTC. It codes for CASSLVGGHSYNEQFF.

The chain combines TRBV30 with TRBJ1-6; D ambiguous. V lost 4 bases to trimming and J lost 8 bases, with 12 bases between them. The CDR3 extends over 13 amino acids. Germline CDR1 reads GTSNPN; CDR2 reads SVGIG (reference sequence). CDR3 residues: CAWKVGLYSPLHF. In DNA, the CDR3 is TGTGCCTGGAAGGTGGGCCTGTATTCACCCCTCCACTTT.

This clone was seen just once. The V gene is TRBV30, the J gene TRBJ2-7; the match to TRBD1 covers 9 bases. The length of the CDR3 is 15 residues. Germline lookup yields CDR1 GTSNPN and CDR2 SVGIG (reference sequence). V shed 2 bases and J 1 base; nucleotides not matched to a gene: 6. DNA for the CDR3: TGTGCCTGGAGTACCCTCGGACAGGGGTCCTACGAGCAGTACTTC. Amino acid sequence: CAWSTLGQGSYEQYF.

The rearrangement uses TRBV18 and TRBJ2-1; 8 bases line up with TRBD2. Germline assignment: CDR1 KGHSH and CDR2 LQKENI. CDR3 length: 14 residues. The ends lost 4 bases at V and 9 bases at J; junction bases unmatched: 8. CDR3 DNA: TGTGCCAGCTCACAAGGGACTAGGGATCGTGAGCAGTTCTTC. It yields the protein CASSQGTRDREQFF.